Sequencing of this T cell receptor (beta chain) was carried out in a study of metastatic and nonmetastatic thyroid tumors. Treatment of any kind had been given to no patient before thyroid surgery. General study results and limits: TCR beta diversity was reportedly significantly higher in malignant thyroid tumors than benign nodules, in blood and tumor.

TCRdb re-clonotyped the PCR reads through MiXCR. The sample lists about 48,000 clones; 22% were seen once. Germline V CDR1 and CDR2: SGHAT, FQDESV (reference sequence). V lost 5 bases and J lost 4; bases outside the gene matches: 5. This CDR3 has 16 amino acids. To note about this clone: No antigen is known for it.

This chain joins TRBV11-1 and TRBJ2-3; TRBD2 matches at 14 bases. The material sequenced was blood. This TCR was recovered from a male donor with papillary thyroid cancer or a benign thyroid nodule (not recorded which). Some clones in this sample may be carry-over from other donors' samples. In DNA form, the CDR3 reads TGTGCCAGCAGCCGGGGACTAGCGGGGGTCTCAGATACGCAGTATTTT. Encoded protein: CASSRGLAGVSDTQYF.